This passage covers 13 T cell receptor beta chains from one sample sequenced in a study of siplizumab effects on memory and regulatory T cells. Sequenced by immunoSEQ multiplex PCR; TCRdb stores in-frame clones only, minus some. The sample holds roughly 100,000 clones, over 90% seen once. Material: Tregs sorted from blood. All receptors come from a human donor in good health.

The J gene is TRBJ1-2, the V gene TRBV6-4, with 8 bases lining up with TRBD1. The V gene's germline CDR1 is MRHNA and CDR2 SNTAGT. CDR3 length: 13 amino acids. V dropped 4 bases and J dropped 7; count of bases not matched to a gene: 5. CDR3 nucleotides: TGTGCCAGCAGTGCTACAGGGGGTAGTGGCTACACCTTC. Translated, it gives CASSATGGSGYTF.

V is TRBV5-5 and J is TRBJ1-1; no definite D call. Germline V CDR1 and CDR2: SGHKS, YYEKEE (reference sequence). The CDR3 consists of 12 residues. V shed 4 bases and J shed 4 bases, with 8 bases lying between them. The CDR3 nucleotides are TGTGCCAGCAGCACTAGTAGCACTGAAGCTTTCTTT. Protein: CASSTSSTEAFF.

This chain uses TRBV2 with TRBJ2-7; a possible D gene is TRBD1 (6 bases). The CDR3 is 13 residues long. The germline V gene has CDR1 SNHLY and CDR2 FYNNEI. V lost 3 bases to trimming and J lost 2 bases, with 8 bases between them. CDR3 region: CASSEQGPYEQYF. Here the CDR3 DNA reads TGTGCCAGCAGTGAGCAGGGGCCCTACGAGCAGTACTTC.

V and J are TRBV29-1 and TRBJ1-1; TRBD1 matches 7 bases. Per the germline V gene, CDR1 is SQVTM and CDR2 is ANQGSEA. CDR3 length: 12 residues. Trimming cost V 7 bases and J 1 base; bases outside gene matches: 3. The CDR3 DNA reads as TGCAGCGCTGGGACAGCGAACACTGAAGCTTTCTTT. Protein sequence: CSAGTANTEAFF.

The chain has TRBV4-3 and TRBJ2-7, with 9 bases identical to TRBD1. Losses at the gene ends were 3 bases for V and 4 bases for J; bases not matched to a gene: 1. This CDR3 is built from 13 residues. Germline CDR1 is LGHNA and CDR2 is YSLEER. The CDR3 bases are TGCGCCAGCAGCCATGGGACAGGGTACGAGCAGTACTTC. Translation: CASSHGTGYEQYF.

J is TRBJ2-3 and V is TRBV29-1; D ambiguous. CDR1 and CDR2 from the germline V gene are SQVTM and ANQGSEA. The CDR3 has 13 amino acids. V lost 6 bases and J lost 5, with 15 bases in between. Here the CDR3 DNA reads TGCAGCGTAGAGGTCTTAGGCGGAGATACGCAGTATTTT. Its translation is CSVEVLGGDTQYF.

The chain combines TRBV6-6 with TRBJ2-7; 9 bases agree with TRBD2. V was clipped by 2 bases and J by 2 bases; unmatched bases: 7. The CDR3 is 16 residues long. CDR1 and CDR2 from the germline V gene are MNHNY and SVGAGI (reference sequence). The CDR3 protein is CASSYTPGLAAYEQYF. The CDR3 DNA reads as TGTGCCAGCAGTTACACCCCGGGACTAGCCGCCTACGAGCAGTACTTC.

The genes are TRBV7-9 and TRBJ2-5; D remains ambiguous. This CDR3 is 15 amino acids long. Trimming shortened V by 4 bases and J by 1 base, and 13 bases separated the two germline ends. Germline V gene data show CDR1 as SEHNR and CDR2 as FQNEAQ (reference sequence). The CDR3 DNA reads TGTGCCAGCAGCTCACCTTGGGCGGTCCAAGAGACCCAGTACTTC. This sequence encodes CASSSPWAVQETQYF.

The CDR3 reads CASSVAGTRQPQHF. The CDR3 nucleotides are TGTGCCAGCAGCGTAGCAGGGACGCGGCAGCCCCAGCATTTT. V is TRBV9 and J is TRBJ1-5; possibly TRBD1 for D (5 bases). The CDR3 sequence is 14 residues long. The germline CDR1 and CDR2 sequences are SGDLS and YYNGEE. V lost 0 bases, J lost 7 bases, and 11 bases lay in between.

This clone was detected only a few times. This chain links TRBV30 with TRBJ1-1; no reliable D call. Germline V lookup: CDR1 GTSNPN, CDR2 SVGIG (reference sequence). V shed 0 bases and J shed 3 bases, with 8 bases lying between them. The CDR3 is made up of 13 amino acids. The CDR3: CAWSVLLDTEAFF. DNA for the CDR3: TGTGCCTGGAGTGTATTGTTGGACACTGAAGCTTTCTTT.

This chain links TRBV6-6 with TRBJ1-6, with D perhaps matching TRBD1 (5 bases). Trimming shortened V by 7 bases and J by 10 bases, and 11 bases separated the two germline ends. The CDR3 sequence is 12 residues long. Per germline, CDR1 MNHNY and CDR2 SVGAGI (reference sequence). The CDR3 loop is CASKQAGSPLHF. CDR3 coding DNA: TGTGCCAGCAAACAGGCTGGCTCACCCCTCCACTTT.

V and J are TRBV4-1 and TRBJ2-7; tentative D call: TRBD2 (6 bases). The CDR3 sequence is 15 residues long. Germline V gene sequence: CDR1 MGHRA, CDR2 YSYEKL. Trimming stripped 5 bases from V and 3 bases from J, with 17 bases between. CDR3 in amino acids: CASSVGTSFGYEQYF. For the CDR3, the DNA is TGCGCCAGCAGCGTTGGAACTAGCTTCGGCTACGAGCAGTACTTC.

The chain recombines TRBV9 with TRBJ1-1; no reliable D call. Trimming removed 0 bases from V and 2 bases from J, with 11 bases in between. This CDR3 spans 15 amino acids. Germline CDR1 and CDR2: SGDLS and YYNGEE. The CDR3 spells CASSVVSRINTEAFF. The CDR3 nucleotides read TGTGCCAGCAGCGTAGTATCAAGGATAAACACTGAAGCTTTCTTT. Filled out from reference TRBV9 and TRBJ1-1, the complete variable domain reads DSGVTQTPKHLITATGQRVTLRCSPRSGDLSVYWYQQSLDQGLQFLIQYYNGEERAKGNILERFSAQQFPDLHSELNLSSLELGDSALYFCASSVVSRINTEAFFGQGTRLTVV.